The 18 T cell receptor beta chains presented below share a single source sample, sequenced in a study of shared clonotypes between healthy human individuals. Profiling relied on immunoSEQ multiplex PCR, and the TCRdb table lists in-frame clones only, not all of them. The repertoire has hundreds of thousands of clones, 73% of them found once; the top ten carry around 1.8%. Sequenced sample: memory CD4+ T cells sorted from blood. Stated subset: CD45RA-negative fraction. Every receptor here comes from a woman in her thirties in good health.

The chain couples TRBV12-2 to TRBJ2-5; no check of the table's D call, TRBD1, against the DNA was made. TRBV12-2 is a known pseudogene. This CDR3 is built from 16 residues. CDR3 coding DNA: TGTGCAAGTCGCTTAGCCCTCCGGGACACGCTAGAGACCCAGTACTTC. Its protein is CASRLALRDTLETQYF.

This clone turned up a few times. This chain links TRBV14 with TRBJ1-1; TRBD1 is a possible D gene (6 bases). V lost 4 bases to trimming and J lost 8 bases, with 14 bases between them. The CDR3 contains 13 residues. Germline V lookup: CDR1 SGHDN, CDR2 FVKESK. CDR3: CASSLSQGTEAFF. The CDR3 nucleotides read TGTGCCAGCAGCCTAAGTCAGGGGACAGAAGCTTTCTTT.

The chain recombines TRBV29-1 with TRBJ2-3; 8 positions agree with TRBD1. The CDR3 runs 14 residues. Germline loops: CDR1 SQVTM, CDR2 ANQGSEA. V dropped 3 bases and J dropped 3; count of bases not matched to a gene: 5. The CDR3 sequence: CSVDKTGGTDTQYF. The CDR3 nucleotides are TGCAGCGTTGATAAAACAGGGGGAACAGATACGCAGTATTTT.

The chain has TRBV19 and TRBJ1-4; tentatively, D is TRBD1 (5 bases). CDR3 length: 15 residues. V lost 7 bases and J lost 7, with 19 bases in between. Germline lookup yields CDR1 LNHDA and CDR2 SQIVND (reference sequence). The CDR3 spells CASTVRGRPGEKLFF. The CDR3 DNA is TGTGCCAGTACCGTGAGGGGCCGCCCCGGTGAAAAACTGTTTTTT. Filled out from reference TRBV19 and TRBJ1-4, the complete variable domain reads DGGITQSPKYLFRKEGQNVTLSCEQNLNHDAMYWYRQDPGQGLRLIYYSQIVNDFQKGDIAEGYSVSREKKESFPLTVTSAQKNPTAFYLCASTVRGRPGEKLFFGSGTQLSVL.

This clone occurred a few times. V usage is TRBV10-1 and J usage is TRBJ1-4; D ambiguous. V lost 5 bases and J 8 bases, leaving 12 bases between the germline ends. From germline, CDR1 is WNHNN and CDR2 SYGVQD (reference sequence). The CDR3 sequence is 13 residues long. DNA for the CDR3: TGCGCCAGCAGTACGGCAGTTCGCGAAAAACTGTTTTTT. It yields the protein CASSTAVREKLFF.

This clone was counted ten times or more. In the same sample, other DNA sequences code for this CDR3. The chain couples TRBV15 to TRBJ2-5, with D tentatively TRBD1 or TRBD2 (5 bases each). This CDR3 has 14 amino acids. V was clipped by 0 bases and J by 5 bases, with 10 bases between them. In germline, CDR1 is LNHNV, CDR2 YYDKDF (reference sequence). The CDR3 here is CATSRDLGAETQYF. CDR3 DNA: TGTGCCACCAGCAGAGATCTCGGGGCGGAGACCCAGTACTTC.

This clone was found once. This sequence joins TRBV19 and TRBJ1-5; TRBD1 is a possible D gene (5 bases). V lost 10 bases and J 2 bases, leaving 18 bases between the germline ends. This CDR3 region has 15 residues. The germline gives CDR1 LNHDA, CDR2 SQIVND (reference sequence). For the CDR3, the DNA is TGTGCCACCCTAAGGGGTACAGGCGGCAATCAGCCCCAGCATTTT. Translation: CATLRGTGGNQPQHF.

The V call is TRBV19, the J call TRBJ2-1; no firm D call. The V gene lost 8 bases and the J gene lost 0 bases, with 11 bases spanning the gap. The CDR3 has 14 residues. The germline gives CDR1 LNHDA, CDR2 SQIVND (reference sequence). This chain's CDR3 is CASSGGNSYNEQFF. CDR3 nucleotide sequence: TGTGCCAGTTCAGGCGGAAACTCCTACAATGAGCAGTTCTTC.

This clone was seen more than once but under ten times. CDR3 region: CASSESTGAYGYTF. CDR3 coding DNA: TGCGCCAGCAGTGAGTCGACAGGGGCCTATGGCTACACCTTC. The chain links TRBV10-2 to TRBJ1-2, with 8 bases that match TRBD1. The CDR3 has 14 amino acids. Losses at the gene ends were 0 bases for V and 4 bases for J; bases not matched to a gene: 1. From germline, CDR1 is WSHSY and CDR2 SAAADI.

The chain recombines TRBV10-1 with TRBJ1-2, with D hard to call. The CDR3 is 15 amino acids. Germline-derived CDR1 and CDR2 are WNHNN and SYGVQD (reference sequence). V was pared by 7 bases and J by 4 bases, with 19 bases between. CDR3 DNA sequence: TGCGCCAGCAAACGCCCGACCGTGGGCTGCTATGGCTACACCTTC. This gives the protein CASKRPTVGCYGYTF.

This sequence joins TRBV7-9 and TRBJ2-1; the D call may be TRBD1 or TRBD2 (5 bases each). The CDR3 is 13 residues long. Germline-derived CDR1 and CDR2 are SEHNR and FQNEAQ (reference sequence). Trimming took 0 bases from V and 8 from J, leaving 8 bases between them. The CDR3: CASSLALGHEQFF. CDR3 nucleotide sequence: TGTGCCAGCAGCTTAGCGTTGGGACATGAGCAGTTCTTC.

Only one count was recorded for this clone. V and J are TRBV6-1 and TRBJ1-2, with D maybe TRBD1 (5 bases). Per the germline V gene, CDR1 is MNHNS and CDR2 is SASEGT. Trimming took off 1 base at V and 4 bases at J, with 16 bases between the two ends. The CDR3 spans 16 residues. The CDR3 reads CASSEGGGISVYGYTF. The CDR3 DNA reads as TGTGCCAGCAGTGAAGGTGGGGGGATCTCCGTCTATGGCTACACCTTC.

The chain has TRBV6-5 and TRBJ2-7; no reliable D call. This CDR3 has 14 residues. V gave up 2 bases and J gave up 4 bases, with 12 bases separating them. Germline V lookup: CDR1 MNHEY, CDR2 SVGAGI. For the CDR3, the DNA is TGTGCCAGCAGTTACGGCTTGGTTTTGTACGAGCAGTACTTC. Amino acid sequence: CASSYGLVLYEQYF.

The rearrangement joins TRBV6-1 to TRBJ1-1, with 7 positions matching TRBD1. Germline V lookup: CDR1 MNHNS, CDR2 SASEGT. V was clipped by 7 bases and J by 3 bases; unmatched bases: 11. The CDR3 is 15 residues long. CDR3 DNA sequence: TGTGCCAGCACGGTGGGGACAGTTAAGGACACTGAAGCTTTCTTT. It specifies CASTVGTVKDTEAFF.

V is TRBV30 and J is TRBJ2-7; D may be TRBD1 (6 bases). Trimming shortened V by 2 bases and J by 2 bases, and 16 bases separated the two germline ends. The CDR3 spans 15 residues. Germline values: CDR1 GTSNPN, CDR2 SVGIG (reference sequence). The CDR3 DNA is TGTGCCTGGAGTTACCGGGGCAGGGGAACCTACGAGCAGTACTTC. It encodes CAWSYRGRGTYEQYF.

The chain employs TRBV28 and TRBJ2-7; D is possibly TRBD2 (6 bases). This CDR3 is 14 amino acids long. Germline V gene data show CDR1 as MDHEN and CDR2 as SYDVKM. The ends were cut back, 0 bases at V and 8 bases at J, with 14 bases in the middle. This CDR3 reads CASSLWDGSSQQYF. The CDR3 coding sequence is TGTGCCAGCAGTTTATGGGACGGGAGTTCCCAGCAGTACTTC.

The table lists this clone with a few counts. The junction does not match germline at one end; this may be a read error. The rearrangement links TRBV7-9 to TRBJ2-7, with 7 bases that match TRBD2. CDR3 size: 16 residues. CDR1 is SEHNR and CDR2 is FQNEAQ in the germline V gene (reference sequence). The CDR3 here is CASSLEWTRIDPPWDF. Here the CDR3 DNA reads TGTGCCAGCAGCTTAGAGTGGACTAGGATCGACCCCCCCTGGGACTTC.

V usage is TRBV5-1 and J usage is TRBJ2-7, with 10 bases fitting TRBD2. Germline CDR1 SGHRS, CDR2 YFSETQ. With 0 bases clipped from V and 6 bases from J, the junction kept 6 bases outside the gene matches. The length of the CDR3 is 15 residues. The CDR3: CASSLGLAGDFEQYF. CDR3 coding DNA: TGCGCCAGCAGCTTGGGGCTAGCGGGAGACTTCGAGCAGTACTTC.